These 7 T cell receptor beta chains came from one sample sequenced in a study of siplizumab effects on memory and regulatory T cells. Assay used: immunoSEQ multiplex PCR; TCRdb lists only in-frame clones, some missing. The sample shows more than 85,000 clones, 93% of them seen only once. Sequenced input: CD4+ T cells sorted from blood. The receptor source for this set is a human donor in good health.

This sequence joins TRBV18 and TRBJ1-2, with 10 bases fitting TRBD1. V was pared by 3 bases and J by 3 bases, with 1 base of the junction left unmatched. The CDR3 runs 14 residues. CDR1 and CDR2 from the germline V gene are KGHSH and LQKENI. CDR3 in amino acids: CASSPDRGHYGYTF. CDR3 bases: TGTGCCAGCTCACCTGACAGGGGGCACTATGGCTACACCTTC.

This sequence joins TRBV2 and TRBJ1-4; tentatively, D is TRBD1 (5 bases). V was clipped by 11 bases and J by 4 bases, with 14 bases between them. Germline V gene sequence: CDR1 SNHLY, CDR2 FYNNEI. This CDR3 contains 13 residues. The CDR3 region is CAVPGENNEKLFF. The CDR3 DNA sequence: TGTGCCGTACCGGGGGAGAATAATGAAAAACTGTTTTTT.

The chain couples TRBV5-4 to TRBJ2-7; 14 bases are shared with TRBD2. Germline V gene sequence: CDR1 SGHNT, CDR2 YYREEE (reference sequence). The CDR3 contains 15 residues. V lost 0 bases to trimming and J lost 6 bases; unmatched junction nucleotides: 2. As DNA, the CDR3 is TGTGCCAGCAGCTTGGCGGGACTAGCGGGAGTCGAGCAGTACTTC. It is translated as CASSLAGLAGVEQYF.

This chain connects TRBV6-1 to TRBJ2-7; 10 bases agree with TRBD2. Germline values: CDR1 MNHNS, CDR2 SASEGT. The V segment lost 0 bases and the J segment 5 bases; nucleotides outside the gene matches: 7. This CDR3 has 16 residues. CDR3 nucleotides: TGTGCCAGCAGTGAAGCGAGTAGCGGGAGGCCAAACGAGCAGTACTTC. Encoded protein: CASSEASSGRPNEQYF.

The chain joins TRBV27 to TRBJ2-5; D tentatively reads TRBD1 or TRBD2 (6 bases each). The CDR3 covers 15 residues. Germline-derived CDR1 and CDR2 are MNHEY and SMNVEV (reference sequence). The V gene lost 6 bases and the J gene lost 2 bases, with 16 bases spanning the gap. For the CDR3, the DNA is TGTGCCAGCAGATTGCGAGGGGGGAAACAAGAGACCCAGTACTTC. It is translated as CASRLRGGKQETQYF.

The V call is TRBV29-1, the J call TRBJ2-3; 12 bases fit TRBD2. From germline, CDR1 is SQVTM and CDR2 ANQGSEA. The CDR3 covers 15 residues. Trimming cost V 0 bases and J 8 bases; bases outside gene matches: 6. The CDR3 bases are TGCAGCGTTGAAGAAGGCGCTAGCGGGGGGGGTACGCAGTATTTT. The encoded protein is CSVEEGASGGGTQYF.

This chain connects TRBV19 to TRBJ1-5; D gene ambiguous. The germline gives CDR1 LNHDA, CDR2 SQIVND (reference sequence). The length of the CDR3 is 13 residues. Trimming stripped 6 bases from V and 2 bases from J, with 8 bases between. CDR3 loop: CASSTSGNQPQHF. In DNA, the CDR3 is TGTGCCAGTAGCACCTCTGGCAATCAGCCCCAGCATTTT.